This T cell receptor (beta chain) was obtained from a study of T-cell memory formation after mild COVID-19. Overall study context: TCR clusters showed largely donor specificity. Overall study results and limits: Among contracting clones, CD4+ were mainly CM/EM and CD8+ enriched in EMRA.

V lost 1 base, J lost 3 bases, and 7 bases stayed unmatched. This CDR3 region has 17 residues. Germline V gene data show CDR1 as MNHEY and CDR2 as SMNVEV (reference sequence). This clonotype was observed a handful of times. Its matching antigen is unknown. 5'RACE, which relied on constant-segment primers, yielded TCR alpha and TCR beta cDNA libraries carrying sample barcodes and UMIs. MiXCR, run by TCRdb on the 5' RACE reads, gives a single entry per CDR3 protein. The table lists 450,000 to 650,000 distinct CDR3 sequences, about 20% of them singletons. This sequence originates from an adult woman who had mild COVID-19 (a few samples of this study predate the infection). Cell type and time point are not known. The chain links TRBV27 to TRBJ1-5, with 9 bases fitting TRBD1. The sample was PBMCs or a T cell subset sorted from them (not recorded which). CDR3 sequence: CASSLFSGQGNNQPQHF. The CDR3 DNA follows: TGTGCCAGCAGTTTATTCAGCGGACAGGGGAACAATCAGCCCCAGCATTTT.